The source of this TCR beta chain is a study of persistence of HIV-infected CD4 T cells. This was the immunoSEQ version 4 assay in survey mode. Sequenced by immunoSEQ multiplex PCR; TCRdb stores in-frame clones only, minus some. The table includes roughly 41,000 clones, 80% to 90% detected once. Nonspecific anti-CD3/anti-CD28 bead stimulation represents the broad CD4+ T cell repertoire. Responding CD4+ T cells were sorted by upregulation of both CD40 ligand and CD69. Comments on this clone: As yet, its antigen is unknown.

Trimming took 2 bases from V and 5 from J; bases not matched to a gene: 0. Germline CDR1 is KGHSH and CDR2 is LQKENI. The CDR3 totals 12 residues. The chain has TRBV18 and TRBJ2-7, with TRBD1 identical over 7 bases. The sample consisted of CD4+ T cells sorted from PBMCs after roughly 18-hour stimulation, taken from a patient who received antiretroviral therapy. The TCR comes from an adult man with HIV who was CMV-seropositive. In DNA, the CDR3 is TGTGCCAGCTCACCAGACAGGGACGAGCAGTACTTC. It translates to CASSPDRDEQYF.